These 19 T cell receptor beta chains came from one sample sequenced in a study of control samples from healthy donors and cancer patients. This table comes from immunoSEQ multiplex PCR, and its TCRdb copy is limited to in-frame clones, with some not included. The data contain about 49,000 clones, around 85% of them singletons. The sample was PBMCs. The receptors were gathered from a woman in her forties or fifties with lung cancer.

J is TRBJ1-1 and V is TRBV6-2 or TRBV6-3; unclear D gene. Germline CDR1 reads MNHEY; CDR2 reads SVGEGT. V lost 2 bases to trimming and J lost 0 bases, with 7 bases between them. CDR3 length equals 14 residues. The CDR3 region is CASSYLSLNTEAFF. CDR3 in DNA: TGTGCCAGCAGTTACCTAAGCTTGAACACTGAAGCTTTCTTT.

The V gene is TRBV6-5, the J gene TRBJ1-2, with 11 positions matching TRBD1. This CDR3 contains 16 residues. With V trimmed by 0 bases and J by 6 bases, 6 bases remained unmatched. Germline loops: CDR1 MNHEY, CDR2 SVGAGI. This CDR3 reads CASSYSRGQGANGYTF. In DNA, the CDR3 is TGTGCCAGCAGTTACTCGAGAGGACAGGGGGCCAATGGCTACACCTTC.

The CDR3 reads CASVDSGANTEAFF. The CDR3 coding sequence is TGTGCCAGTGTTGATAGCGGGGCGAACACTGAAGCTTTCTTT. The rearrangement links TRBV7-2 to TRBJ1-1; tentative D call: TRBD1 (5 bases). CDR1 SGHTA and CDR2 FQGNSA come from the germline V gene. Trimming left V 9 bases short and J 1 base short, with 15 bases between. The CDR3 spans 14 residues.

The chain carries TRBV7-2 and TRBJ2-7; D possibly corresponds to TRBD1 (7 bases). Trimming stripped 5 bases from V and 10 bases from J, with 15 bases between. There are 12 residues in the CDR3. Germline V lookup: CDR1 SGHTA, CDR2 FQGNSA. In DNA form, the CDR3 reads TGTGCCAGCAGCGCCGCGCAGGGGGGTCAGTACTTC. Translation gives CASSAAQGGQYF. Based on the CDR3 plus reference TRBV7-2 and TRBJ2-7, the full variable domain is GAGVSQSPSNKVTEKGKDVELRCDPISGHTALYWYRQSLGQGLEFLIYFQGNSAPDKSGLPSDRFSAERTGGSVSTLTIQRTQQEDSAVYLCASSAAQGGQYFGPGTRLTVT.

V usage is TRBV6-2 or TRBV6-3 and J usage is TRBJ2-7; 7 nucleotides align to TRBD1. The germline CDR1 and CDR2 sequences are MNHEY and SVGEGT. The CDR3 spans 16 residues. Germline trimming cut 4 bases from V and 1 base from J; bases unmatched to any gene: 10. The CDR3 spells CASSSSGQVSSYEQYF. The CDR3 DNA sequence: TGTGCCAGCAGTTCCTCCGGACAGGTGTCTTCCTACGAGCAGTACTTC.

This rearrangement joins TRBV2 to TRBJ1-5; D ambiguous. Germline V gene lookup returns CDR1 SNHLY and CDR2 FYNNEI. The V end lost 6 bases, the J end lost 9 bases, and 15 bases lay between the germline ends. CDR3 length: 13 residues. The CDR3 is CASRASEISPQHF. CDR3 sequence (DNA): TGTGCCAGCAGGGCCTCGGAAATTTCGCCCCAGCATTTT.

In this sample, this clone turned up once. V gene TRBV4-1 combines with J gene TRBJ2-5; 8 bases map to TRBD2. CDR1 is MGHRA and CDR2 is YSYEKL in the germline V gene. After removal of 0 bases from V and 1 base from J, the junction contained 10 bases not matched to a gene. The CDR3 totals 18 residues. As DNA, the CDR3 is TGCGCCAGCAGCCAAGATCCGCTCGGCGGGGGGTTCCAAGAGACCCAGTACTTC. Translated, it gives CASSQDPLGGGFQETQYF.

The genes are TRBV6-5 and TRBJ1-1, with D perhaps TRBD1 (5 bases). The CDR3 contains 14 residues. With 0 bases removed from V and 8 bases from J, the gap between germline ends came to 13 bases. The germline CDR1 and CDR2 sequences are MNHEY and SVGAGI. The CDR3 reads CASSYSPQTEEAFF. CDR3 DNA: TGTGCCAGCAGTTACTCCCCCCAGACAGAGGAAGCTTTCTTT.

The V call is TRBV7-2, the J call TRBJ2-4, with TRBD2 matching 11 bases. This CDR3 has 16 residues. Germline CDR1 is SGHTA and CDR2 is FQGNSA. The ends lost 5 bases at V and 8 bases at J; junction bases unmatched: 11. The CDR3 DNA reads as TGTGCCAGCAGCAGATCGTTAGCGGGGGGGCCGGACATTCAGTACTTC. Its translation: CASSRSLAGGPDIQYF.

The chain joins TRBV5-1 to TRBJ1-2; no clear D gene. The CDR3 spans 15 residues. Germline V gene lookup returns CDR1 SGHRS and CDR2 YFSETQ. Trimming took off 4 bases at V and 2 bases at J, with 15 bases between the two ends. CDR3 region: CASSLPTAPNYGYTF. As DNA, the CDR3 is TGCGCCAGCAGCCTACCCACGGCGCCAAACTATGGCTACACCTTC.

This chain joins TRBV27 and TRBJ1-6; the D is unclear. This CDR3 comprises 16 residues. Trimming shortened V by 0 bases and J by 9 bases, and 15 bases separated the two germline ends. Per germline, CDR1 MNHEY and CDR2 SMNVEV (reference sequence). CDR3 nucleotides: TGTGCCAGCAGTTTATCGCCAGCGGGGTTGGGTTCACCCCTCCACTTT. The encoded protein is CASSLSPAGLGSPLHF.

The chain employs TRBV6-2 or TRBV6-3 and TRBJ2-1; TRBD2 matches 7 bases. V trimming: 2 bases; J trimming: 7 bases; junction bases outside the gene matches: 8. CDR1 MNHEY and CDR2 SVGEGT come from the germline V gene. The CDR3 spans 15 residues. The CDR3 region has the DNA TGTGCCAGCAGTTACCCGGGGGGACCCTGGAATGAGCAGTTCTTC. Translating it yields CASSYPGGPWNEQFF.

This clone was seen more than once but under ten times. The chain couples TRBV30 to TRBJ2-3; TRBD2 might be the D (5 bases). The CDR3 sequence is 14 residues long. Trimming stripped 0 bases from V and 0 bases from J, with 7 bases between. Germline V lookup: CDR1 GTSNPN, CDR2 SVGIG (reference sequence). The CDR3 loop is CAWSVSGSTDTQYF. Here the CDR3 DNA reads TGTGCCTGGAGTGTTTCGGGGAGCACAGATACGCAGTATTTT. Based on the CDR3 plus reference TRBV30 and TRBJ2-3, the full variable domain is SQTIHQWPATLVQPVGSPLSLECTVEGTSNPNLYWYRQAAGRGLQLLFYSVGIGQISSEVPQNLSASRPQDRQFILSSKKLLLSDSGFYLCAWSVSGSTDTQYFGPGTRLTVL.

CDR3 loop: CASSGQIHREQYF. The CDR3 region has the DNA TGTGCCAGCAGTGGACAGATCCATCGCGAGCAGTACTTC. This chain joins TRBV2 and TRBJ2-7, with D possibly being TRBD1 (5 bases). The CDR3 extends over 13 amino acids. CDR1 and CDR2 from the germline V gene are SNHLY and FYNNEI. The germline V and J ends were trimmed by 4 bases and 6 bases, with 13 bases remaining between them.

CDR3 sequence reads: CATNPGSTDTQYF. The CDR3, as DNA: TGTGCGACCAACCCGGGGAGCACAGATACGCAGTATTTT. The J gene is TRBJ2-3, the V gene TRBV28, with D perhaps TRBD2 (5 bases). The CDR3 runs to 13 residues. Germline lookup yields CDR1 MDHEN and CDR2 SYDVKM.

The chain carries TRBV5-8 and TRBJ1-2, with D perhaps TRBD1 (5 bases). This CDR3 comprises 13 residues. The V and J ends lost 4 bases and 2 bases respectively, with 9 bases between them. Germline V gene data show CDR1 as SGHTS and CDR2 as YDEGEE. The CDR3 coding sequence is TGTGCCAGCAGCCGGGGGGGGAACTATGGCTACACCTTC. Translated: CASSRGGNYGYTF.

The gene calls are TRBV7-2 and TRBJ1-3; the D is unclear. The germline gives CDR1 SGHTA, CDR2 FQGNSA. CDR3 length: 14 amino acids. Trimming removed 3 bases at V and 2 bases at J, with 8 bases between. Written as DNA, the CDR3 is TGTGCCAGCAGCTTGACCGGGACTGGAAACACCATATATTTT. This encodes CASSLTGTGNTIYF.

V and J are TRBV6-5 and TRBJ2-7, with 7 bases aligning to TRBD2. Germline-derived CDR1 and CDR2 are MNHEY and SVGAGI. V was pared by 0 bases and J by 2 bases, with 4 bases of the junction left unmatched. This CDR3 is 15 amino acids long. CDR3 loop: CASSYSGGNTYEQYF. CDR3 DNA sequence: TGTGCCAGCAGTTACTCGGGGGGGAATACCTACGAGCAGTACTTC.

This clone was counted a single time. The CDR3 loop reads CASKTSGSPREQFF. The DNA of the CDR3 is TGTGCCTCCAAGACTAGCGGGAGCCCTCGCGAGCAGTTCTTC. The chain couples TRBV19 to TRBJ2-1; the match to TRBD2 covers 12 bases. Germline loops: CDR1 LNHDA, CDR2 SQIVND (reference sequence). V lost 11 bases to trimming and J lost 10 bases; unmatched junction nucleotides: 12. The CDR3 contains 14 residues.